A selection of T cell receptor beta chains follows, all from one sample in a study of cytotoxic CD8 clonotypes in ibrutinib-treated CLL. Some clones are missing from TCRdb's copy, which holds only in-frame ones; the method was immunoSEQ multiplex PCR. This sample has 250,000 to 350,000 clones, with approximately 79% found just once. Sequencing was performed on PBMCs, taken at disease progression, from a patient treated with ibrutinib. The receptors stem from a human donor with chronic lymphocytic leukemia. CDR3s include the opening cysteine and the closing phenylalanine or tryptophan. A D gene is named only where the DNA matches it firmly. Not all rows give a size; the values are once, few, many and, for expanded clones, a class.

>once|TRBD1|TRBJ2-1|TRBV7-6
TGTGCCAGCAGCTCCAGGGGGCTGCTCGACAATGAGCAGTTCTTC
CASSSRGLLDNEQFF
>-|-|TRBJ1-2|TRBV28
TGTGCCAGCAGTTTAAGATTAGCTAACTATGGCTACACCTTC
CASSLRLANYGYTF
>-|TRBD1|TRBJ2-1|TRBV19
TGTGCCAGTAGTGAGACAGGGTCTGGGTCCGATGAGCAGTTCTTC
CASSETGSGSDEQFF
>-|-|TRBJ2-1|TRBV2
TGTGCCAGCACCCCGGGACCAACCGTTGTGGAGCAGTTCTTC
CASTPGPTVVEQFF
>-|TRBD1|TRBJ2-5|TRBV9
TGTGCCAGCAGCGTAGAGGACAGGGGAGGTCAAGAGACCCAGTACTTC
CASSVEDRGGQETQYF
>-|-|TRBJ2-7|TRBV14
TGTGCCAGCAGCCAAGCCCTCGAGCAGTACTTC
CASSQALEQYF
>-|-|TRBJ2-5|TRBV19
TGTGCCAGTAGGTTGGCAGGCCAGGGGCAAGAGACCCAGTACTTC
CASRLAGQGQETQYF
>-|-|TRBJ1-6|TRBV7-8
TGTGCCAGCAGCTTAGGGTCCAGCGCCCTCCACTTT
CASSLGSSALHF
>-|-|TRBJ2-2|TRBV5-1
TGCGCCAGCAGCTTGGATCGGGGATATAGGACCGGGGAGCTGTTTTTT
CASSLDRGYRTGELFF
>-|-|TRBJ2-2|TRBV9
TGTGCCAGCAGCGTGAGGGGGGCAGGAGGCACCGGGGAGCTGTTTTTT
CASSVRGAGGTGELFF
>-|-|TRBJ2-3|TRBV10-1
TGCGCCAGCAGTGAAGGGGGCACAGATACGCAGTATTTT
CASSEGGTDTQYF
>-|-|TRBJ1-3|TRBV9
TGTGCCAGCAGCGTAGTGCCACCGGGAAACTCTGGAAACACCATATATTTT
CASSVVPPGNSGNTIYF
>-|-|TRBJ2-7|TRBV7-8
TGTGCCAGCAGCTCCCTCAGCGCGTACGAGCAGTACTTC
CASSSLSAYEQYF
>-|-|TRBJ1-6|TRBV6-5
TGTGCCAGCAGCAAAACCGGGACCTCGAATTCACCCCTCCACTTT
CASSKTGTSNSPLHF
>-|-|TRBJ2-1|TRBV7-6
TGTGCCAGCAGCTTCTCAGCGGACATCACAGGGGAGCAGTTCTTC
CASSFSADITGEQFF
>-|-|TRBJ2-3|TRBV6-1
TGTGCCAGTGCTTTCCTCTCTAGCACAGATACGCAGTATTTT
CASAFLSSTDTQYF
>-|-|TRBJ2-1|TRBV28
TGTGCCAGCAGTTTATTGCTGGGAGCGGCCGCCTACAATGAGCAGTTCTTC
CASSLLLGAAAYNEQFF
>-|-|TRBJ2-5|TRBV19
TGTGCCAGTAGCAACCAGGGTGCAGAGACCCAGTACTTC
CASSNQGAETQYF
>-|TRBD1|TRBJ1-1|TRBV28
TGTGCCAGCAGTTTAAGGCAGGGGGCTTGGGTCACTGAAGCTTTCTTT
CASSLRQGAWVTEAFF
>-|-|TRBJ1-1|TRBV11-2
TGTGCCAGCAGCATCTCGGGACAGAACACTGAAGCTTTCTTT
CASSISGQNTEAFF
>-|-|TRBJ2-5|TRBV15
TGTGCCACCAGCAATAGGTTCCAAGAGACCCAGTACTTC
CATSNRFQETQYF
>once|-|TRBJ1-4|TRBV18
TGTGCCAGCTCACCACGACAGGCAACTAATGAAAAACTGTTTTTT
CASSPRQATNEKLFF
>-|TRBD1|TRBJ2-7|TRBV2
TGTGCCAGCAGACGACAGGGGGCGGAGTACGAGCAGTACTTC
CASRRQGAEYEQYF
>-|-|TRBJ1-3|TRBV6-1
TGTGCCAGCAGTGAATTTGGGGGCTCTGGAAACACCATATATTTT
CASSEFGGSGNTIYF
>-|-|TRBJ2-2|TRBV4-2
TGTGCCAGTAACTCCGGGACACCGAACACCGGGGAGCTGTTTTTT
CASNSGTPNTGELFF
>-|-|TRBJ2-1|TRBV19
TGTGCCAGTAGTATCAGGAGGACCGAATACAATGAGCAGTTCTTC
CASSIRRTEYNEQFF
>-|TRBD1|TRBJ2-3|TRBV11-3
TGTGCCAGCAGCAGGGACAGGGGAGATACGCAGTATTTT
CASSRDRGDTQYF
>-|-|TRBJ2-7|TRBV14
TGTGCCAGCAGCCAACGGGGTTACGAGCAGTACTTC
CASSQRGYEQYF
>-|TRBD2|TRBJ2-5|TRBV29-1
TGCAGCACCAGTAGCGGGAGTGGAGAGACCCAGTACTTC
CSTSSGSGETQYF
>-|-|TRBJ1-2|TRBV4-1
TGCGCCAGCAGCCAAGGGGTAGGGTCTGACTATGGCTACACCTTC
CASSQGVGSDYGYTF
>-|TRBD2|TRBJ2-2|TRBV27
TGTGCCAGCAGTTTATCGGCGGGGGGTTATACCGGGGAGCTGTTTTTT
CASSLSAGGYTGELFF
>-|TRBD1|TRBJ2-7|TRBV13
TGTGCCAGCAGCCCACCCCGGGACAGGGGATTCTACGAGCAGTACTTC
CASSPPRDRGFYEQYF
>-|-|TRBJ2-3|TRBV11-2
TGTGCCAGCAGCTTAGCCGGGTGGGACCGCACAGATACGCAGTATTTT
CASSLAGWDRTDTQYF
>few|-|TRBJ1-2|TRBV29-1
TGCAGCGTTGGGAGGGGCGCCAACTATGGCTACACCTTC
CSVGRGANYGYTF
>-|-|TRBJ1-1|TRBV20-1
TGCAGTGCTACTTACACTGAAGCTTTCTTT
CSATYTEAFF
>-|-|TRBJ1-5|TRBV7-2
TGTGCCAGCAGCTTAGTGGCTGGGCCTAGGTATAGCAATCAGCCCCAGCATTTT
CASSLVAGPRYSNQPQHF
>-|-|TRBJ1-4|TRBV6-5
TGTGCCAGCAGTTACGAACGGTGGCTAAATGAAAAACTGTTTTTT
CASSYERWLNEKLFF
>-|-|TRBJ2-1|TRBV20-1
TGCAGTGCTCCTACTGACAATGAGCAGTTCTTC
CSAPTDNEQFF
>-|-|TRBJ2-7|TRBV5-1
TGCGCCAGCAGCATACCCCCAGGGGCAGGGAAGCCCTACGCTTACGAGCAGTACTTC
CASSIPPGAGKPYAYEQYF
>-|-|TRBJ1-2|TRBV29-1
TGCAGCGTTGAAGATAACTTGGTGGGCTACACCTTC
CSVEDNLVGYTF
>-|-|TRBJ2-2|TRBV19
TGTGCCAGTAACCTAGTACTAGCCTGGGAAACCGGGGAGCTGTTTTTT
CASNLVLAWETGELFF
>-|-|TRBJ1-6|TRBV2
TGTGCCAGCAGTAATAGAAATTCACCCCTCCACTTT
CASSNRNSPLHF
>once|TRBD2|TRBJ2-5|TRBV9
TGTGCCAGCAGCGTAGAAGGGAGGGTAGCAGAGACCCAGTACTTC
CASSVEGRVAETQYF
>-|TRBD2|TRBJ2-7|TRBV10-2
TGCGCCAGCAGACTAGCGGGGGGGCTCTACGAGCAGTACTTC
CASRLAGGLYEQYF
>-|TRBD1|TRBJ1-3|TRBV5-4
TGTGCCAGCAGCCGCACAGGGGGCCGGTTGAACACCATATATTTT
CASSRTGGRLNTIYF
>-|-|TRBJ2-2|TRBV7-2
TGTGCCAGCAGCTTACTCGGGTCGGACACCGGGGAGCTGTTTTTT
CASSLLGSDTGELFF
>once|-|TRBJ1-1|TRBV11-1
TGTGCCAGCAGCTTAGTGGGCCCAAACACTGAAGCTTTCTTT
CASSLVGPNTEAFF
>-|TRBD2|TRBJ2-5|TRBV7-2
TGTGCCAGCAGATCGAGACTAGCGGAGTGGACCCAGTACTTC
CASRSRLAEWTQYF
>-|-|TRBJ2-7|TRBV7-9
TGTGCCAGCAGCCTAAGCGGTCAGACCTACGAGCAGTACTTC
CASSLSGQTYEQYF
>few|-|TRBJ1-1|TRBV2
TGTGCCAGCAGTGAAGCGCAAGGGTACAACACTGAAGCTTTCTTT
CASSEAQGYNTEAFF
>-|-|TRBJ2-3|TRBV9
TGTGCCAGCAGCGTAGAGATAGGGCCAGATACGCAGTATTTT
CASSVEIGPDTQYF
>-|-|TRBJ1-1|TRBV19
TGTGCCAGTAGCAGAGTCGGAAACACTGAAGCTTTCTTT
CASSRVGNTEAFF
>few|TRBD2|TRBJ2-2|TRBV13
TGTGCCATCCCGAGGTATAGCGGGTGGAACACCGGGGAGCTGTTTTTT
CAIPRYSGWNTGELFF
>once|-|TRBJ1-3|TRBV18
TGTGCCAGCTCACCAGTGCAGTCCCACTCTGGAAACACCATATATTTT
CASSPVQSHSGNTIYF
>-|TRBD1|TRBJ2-7|TRBV20-1
TGCAGTGCACACAGGGGGTACGAGCAGTACTTC
CSAHRGYEQYF
>-|-|TRBJ2-1|TRBV18
TGTGCCAGCTCACCAGGACAGAGGGCTTTAGACAATGAGCAGTTCTTC
CASSPGQRALDNEQFF
>-|-|TRBJ1-2|TRBV28
TGTGCCAGCGTGGGATCAAGCTATGGCTACACCTTC
CASVGSSYGYTF
>-|-|TRBJ2-2|TRBV6-5
TGTGCCAGCAGTTGGGCGTTCCCCGGGGAGCTGTTTTTT
CASSWAFPGELFF
>-|-|TRBJ1-1|TRBV25-1
TGTGCCAGCAGTGGGCATAGGAGGGGGGCCGGGAACACTGAAGCTTTCTTT
CASSGHRRGAGNTEAFF